Listed below are T cell receptor beta chains from one sample, sequenced in a study of blood T cell repertoires in COVID-19. The assay was immunoSEQ multiplex PCR, and TCRdb's table has in-frame clones only and misses some. The sample lists over 85,000 clones, roughly 90% occurring once. Sample: peripheral blood. Every receptor here comes from a human donor with COVID-19, enrolled during active disease. The donor label of this sample is uncertain. Both conserved end residues are part of each CDR3. The order of the fields is V gene, D gene, J gene, CDR3 length, clone size, CDR3 DNA, CDR3 protein. A D gene is named only where the DNA matches it firmly. Clone size appears in some rows only: once, few, many, or a class for an expanded clone.

>TRBV4-1|TRBD1|TRBJ1-6|17|NA
TGCGCCAGCAGCCAAGATCCACGGACAGGGAGGAATTCACCCCTCCACTTT
CASSQDPRTGRNSPLHF
>TRBV5-1|NA|TRBJ2-5|13|NA
TGCGCCAGCAGCTTGGTGGCAGAAGAGACCCAGTACTTC
CASSLVAEETQYF
>TRBV7-4|NA|TRBJ1-5|18|NA
TGTGCCAGCAGCTCCTATCCCCTAGGGGGTGTTGGCAATCAGCCCCAGCATTTT
CASSSYPLGGVGNQPQHF
>TRBV5-1|TRBD1|TRBJ2-4|17|NA
TGCGCCAGCAGCTTGAACCCGGCGGACAGGGGGGGAAACATTCAGTACTTC
CASSLNPADRGGNIQYF
>TRBV27|NA|TRBJ1-4|15|NA
TGTGCCAGCAGTTTATCATCGTCTGGGCTGGGAGAACTGTTTTTT
CASSLSSSGLGELFF
>TRBV5-4|NA|TRBJ2-7|14|NA
TGTGCCAGCAGCTTCGAGACTAGGGGCCACGAGCAGTACTTC
CASSFETRGHEQYF
>TRBV29-1|NA|TRBJ2-3|15|NA
TGCAGCGTTTCGAAGACAGCCTTAGGCACAGATACGCAGTATTTT
CSVSKTALGTDTQYF
>TRBV10-3|NA|TRBJ2-7|15|NA
TGTGCCATCAGTGAGTCAGGGAGAGGCGGCTACGAGCAGTACTTC
CAISESGRGGYEQYF
>TRBV25-1|NA|TRBJ2-7|16|NA
TGTGCCAGCAGTGAATCTTCATTAGACGGGACCTACGAGCAGTACTTC
CASSESSLDGTYEQYF
>TRBV9|NA|TRBJ2-1|15|NA
TGTGCCAGCAGCGTTAGCGGTTCGTCCTACAATGAGCAGTTCTTC
CASSVSGSSYNEQFF
>TRBV5-1|TRBD2|TRBJ2-2|16|NA
TGCGCCAGCAGCTCTCGACTAGCGGGGAACACCGGGGAGCTGTTTTTT
CASSSRLAGNTGELFF
>TRBV27|TRBD2|TRBJ2-7|15|NA
TGTGCCAGCAGCCAAAAGGGACTAGCGGGAGCCGAGCAGTACTTC
CASSQKGLAGAEQYF
>TRBV25-1|NA|TRBJ1-2|14|NA
TGTGCCAGCAGTGATCTGGACAGATACTATGGCTACACCTTC
CASSDLDRYYGYTF
>TRBV14|TRBD1|TRBJ2-3|14|NA
TGTGCCAGCAGCCCAGGGGGATACACAGATACGCAGTATTTT
CASSPGGYTDTQYF
>TRBV7-2|TRBD1|TRBJ2-7|15|NA
TGTGCCAGCAGCTTAGTGGGACAGGGGGCTAAAGAGCAGTACTTC
CASSLVGQGAKEQYF
>TRBV5-6|TRBD2|TRBJ2-7|15|NA
TGTGCCAGCAGCTTACTAGCGGGAAATGACTACGAGCAGTACTTC
CASSLLAGNDYEQYF
>TRBV5-6|TRBD2|TRBJ2-1|16|NA
TGTGCCAGCAGCTTGGCCAGACTAGCGGGAGGGAATGAGCAGTTCTTC
CASSLARLAGGNEQFF
>TRBV28|NA|TRBJ1-6|14|NA
TGTGCCAGCAGTAACGGGGGGGATAATTCACCCCTCCACTTT
CASSNGGDNSPLHF
>TRBV5-1|TRBD2|TRBJ2-2|16|NA
TGCGCCAGCAGCCGCAGCGGGGGGGAGGACACCGGGGAGCTGTTTTTT
CASSRSGGEDTGELFF
>TRBV5-6|NA|TRBJ1-3|15|NA
TGTGCCAGCAGCCCGGGGATGGGCTCTGGAAACACCATATATTTT
CASSPGMGSGNTIYF
>TRBV28|NA|TRBJ1-2|14|NA
TGTGCCAGCAGTTTTAATGGCAGGCCCTATGGCTACACCTTC
CASSFNGRPYGYTF
>TRBV7-9|NA|TRBJ2-4|15|once
TGTGCCAGCTTGCGGGACGGGCCGGGGGATGGCATTCAGTACTTC
CASLRDGPGDGIQYF
>TRBV7-6|NA|TRBJ2-7|16|NA
TGTGCCAGCAGCTTATCGCCAGCGGTGAGCTCCTACGAGCAGTACTTC
CASSLSPAVSSYEQYF
>TRBV21-1|NA|TRBJ2-2|17|NA
TGTGCCAGCAGCAAAGCTATGGGAGCCTCGGACACCGGGGAGCTGTTTTTT
CASSKAMGASDTGELFF
>TRBV5-1|TRBD1|TRBJ1-1|14|NA
TGCGCCAGCAGCTTACAGGGGGACGACACTGAAGCTTTCTTT
CASSLQGDDTEAFF
>TRBV5-1|NA|TRBJ1-3|16|NA
TGCGCCAGCAGCTTGTCCCCAGGCGTCTCTGGAAACACCATATATTTT
CASSLSPGVSGNTIYF
>TRBV7-7|NA|TRBJ1-5|14|NA
TGTGCCATCCCCCCGTATGAGGTATATCAGCCCCAGCATTTT
CAIPPYEVYQPQHF
>TRBV7-9|NA|TRBJ1-1|14|NA
TGTGCCAGCAGCATTCCGGGACATTACACTGAAGCTTTCTTT
CASSIPGHYTEAFF
>TRBV5-1|NA|TRBJ1-1|14|NA
TGCGCCAGCAGCTCGGGAGAGGCGAACACTGAAGCTTTCTTT
CASSSGEANTEAFF
>TRBV5-1|TRBD2|TRBJ2-5|15|NA
TGCGCCAGCAGCTTGGCAGCGGGAGTAGGAGAGACCCAGTACTTC
CASSLAAGVGETQYF
>TRBV2|NA|TRBJ1-1|13|NA
TGTGCCAGCCGGGGGGGAAGGGGCACTGAAGCTTTCTTT
CASRGGRGTEAFF
>TRBV2|NA|TRBJ1-1|11|NA
TGTGCCAGCAGTGAACCGTATGAAGCTTTCTTT
CASSEPYEAFF
>TRBV5-1|NA|TRBJ2-3|14|NA
TGCGCCAGCAGCTCTAGCGAAGTCACAGATACGCAGTATTTT
CASSSSEVTDTQYF
>TRBV5-1|TRBD1|TRBJ1-1|14|NA
TGCGCCAGCAGCTTAAGGACAGGGAACACTGAAGCTTTCTTT
CASSLRTGNTEAFF
>TRBV6-6|NA|TRBJ1-4|15|NA
TGTGCCAGCAGTTACTCGAGGGTAAACAATGAAAAACTGTTTTTT
CASSYSRVNNEKLFF
>TRBV5-4|NA|TRBJ2-5|14|NA
TGTGCCAGCAGCTTGGAGCCCCCTTGGGAGACCCAGTACTTC
CASSLEPPWETQYF
>TRBV5-1|TRBD1|TRBJ1-6|13|NA
TGCGCCAGCCGACAGGGAAATAATTCACCCCTCCACTTT
CASRQGNNSPLHF
>TRBV11-2|NA|TRBJ1-1|14|NA
TGTGCCAGCAGCTTATTTGAGATGAACACTGAAGCTTTCTTT
CASSLFEMNTEAFF
>TRBV30|NA|TRBJ2-7|16|once
TGTGCCTGGTCCCCCCCACAGGGAAGGGAATTCTACGAGCAGTACTTC
CAWSPPQGREFYEQYF
>TRBV29-1|NA|TRBJ1-1|13|few
TGCAGCGTTTGGGGGGGGCATGTTGATGAAGCTTTCTTT
CSVWGGHVDEAFF
>TRBV5-4|TRBD1|TRBJ1-6|18|once
TGTGCCAGCAGCCCCGGACCCGGGACAGGGTTCAGTAATTCACCCCTCCACTTT
CASSPGPGTGFSNSPLHF
>TRBV7-9|NA|TRBJ2-3|15|NA
TGTGCCAGCAGCTTTAGAGGACAACGGGCAGATACGCAGTATTTT
CASSFRGQRADTQYF
>TRBV3-1/TRBV3-2|NA|TRBJ1-5|14|NA
TGTGCCAGCAGCCAAGATTATGGCAATCAGCCCCAGCATTTT
CASSQDYGNQPQHF
>TRBV5-1|NA|TRBJ2-1|16|NA
TGCGCCAGCAGCTTGCAGGGGAGGGTGGACTACAATGAGCAGTTCTTC
CASSLQGRVDYNEQFF
>TRBV11-3|NA|TRBJ2-1|13|once
TGTGCCAGCAGCTTAGATGGAGTCTATGAGCAGTTCTTC
CASSLDGVYEQFF
>TRBV3-1/TRBV3-2|NA|TRBJ2-1|13|NA
TGTGCCAGCAGCCGCCAGCCGGGGGATGAGCAGTTCTTC
CASSRQPGDEQFF
>TRBV18|NA|TRBJ2-7|14|NA
TGTGCCAGCTCAGCCGGGACACCTAACTACGAGCAGTACTTC
CASSAGTPNYEQYF
>TRBV9|TRBD1|TRBJ1-2|15|NA
TGTGCCAGCAGCGTAGCTGCGACAGGGTGGCATGGCTACACCTTC
CASSVAATGWHGYTF
>TRBV5-5|TRBD2|TRBJ2-5|13|NA
TGTGCCAGCCTGACCGGGGGGGCTGAGACCCAGTACTTC
CASLTGGAETQYF
>TRBV13|TRBD2|TRBJ2-7|18|NA
TGTGCCAGCAGCCCACCGGGACTAGCGGGAGATGCCCCCGTGGAGCAGTACTTC
CASSPPGLAGDAPVEQYF